The clone carrying this TCR beta chain showed up many times. TCRdb recomputed calls from the 5' RACE reads with MiXCR, one row per CDR3 protein. The sample has 66,000 or so distinct CDR3 sequences, about 12% seen once. This CDR3 has 16 amino acids. Germline V lookup: CDR1 MNHNY, CDR2 SVGAGI (reference sequence). Trimming stripped 0 bases from V and 0 bases from J, with 9 bases between. This entry comes from a study of early T cells in non-severe SARS-CoV-2 infection. This TCR was recovered from an adult who was a healthcare worker with PCR-confirmed SARS-CoV-2 infection or an uninfected control (not recorded which). Material for sequencing was whole blood. The rearrangement links TRBV6-6 to TRBJ2-1; D is unclear. CDR3 loop: CASSYSGRSSYNEQFF. CDR3 nucleotides: TGTGCCAGCAGTTACTCGGGCAGGAGCTCCTACAATGAGCAGTTCTTC.